Below, 21 T cell receptor beta chains from the same sample are listed, as sequenced in a study of T-cell reconstitution after alpha-beta-depleted transplantation in children. Unique molecular identifiers tagged the TCRbeta library. TCRdb reprocessed the PCR reads with MiXCR, giving one entry per CDR3 protein. Found here are some 500,000 distinct CDR3 sequences, around 16% of them singletons; the top ten hold 3% to 3.5%. The material sequenced was PBMCs from the stem cell graft donor, taken from the stem cell graft. The receptors were gathered from a human donor who donated a stem cell graft to a child with acute lymphoblastic leukemia.

The rearrangement joins TRBV5-1 to TRBJ1-2, with no clear D. Germline assignment: CDR1 SGHRS and CDR2 YFSETQ. V was cut by 0 bases and J by 8 bases, with 17 bases left in between. CDR3 length: 15 amino acids. The CDR3 sequence is CASSLAVGGSQGYTF. The CDR3 DNA sequence: TGCGCCAGCAGCTTGGCCGTCGGTGGCTCCCAGGGCTACACCTTC.

This clonotype was observed a handful of times. The chain recombines TRBV27 with TRBJ2-7; perhaps TRBD2 as D (5 bases). V lost 8 bases, J lost 3 bases, and 11 bases lay in between. Germline V lookup: CDR1 MNHEY, CDR2 SMNVEV (reference sequence). The CDR3 is made up of 12 amino acids. CDR3 in DNA: TGTGCCAGCCAATCGAGCGGCTACGAGCAGTACTTC. As protein: CASQSSGYEQYF.

CDR3 amino acids: CASRDRGGEQYF. The DNA of the CDR3 is TGCGCCAGCAGGGACAGGGGAGGCGAGCAGTACTTC. This chain joins TRBV10-2 and TRBJ2-7, with TRBD1 matching over 9 bases. The CDR3 totals 12 residues. Trimming cost V 6 bases and J 6 bases; bases outside gene matches: 3. Germline V gene lookup returns CDR1 WSHSY and CDR2 SAAADI.

This chain links TRBV20-1 with TRBJ2-1, with 12 bases identical to TRBD2. Germline CDR1 reads DFQATT; CDR2 reads SNEGSKA (reference sequence). CDR3 length: 17 residues. Trimming cost V 1 base and J 7 bases; bases outside gene matches: 11. The CDR3 DNA reads TGCAGTGCTAGAGTACTAGCGGGGGGCGACCTAAGGAATGAGCAGTTCTTC. Translating it yields CSARVLAGGDLRNEQFF.

The CDR3 DNA follows: TGCGCCAGCAGCCGGGACAGGGTTACCTACGAGCAGTACTTC. Amino acid sequence: CASSRDRVTYEQYF. The chain combines TRBV5-1 with TRBJ2-7, with 9 bases aligning to TRBD1. The V and J ends lost 4 bases and 2 bases, in that order; junction bases with no gene match: 4. This CDR3 has 14 residues. Germline V gene sequence: CDR1 SGHRS, CDR2 YFSETQ.

This chain links TRBV6-1 with TRBJ1-1; D is possibly TRBD1 (6 bases). CDR3 length equals 16 residues. The V gene lost 7 bases and the J gene lost 1 base, with 19 bases spanning the gap. Germline lookup yields CDR1 MNHNS and CDR2 SASEGT. The CDR3 DNA follows: TGTGCCAGCATCTTCATGTTGGGGGGGGCGAACACTGAAGCTTTCTTT. Residues: CASIFMLGGANTEAFF.

In its sample, this clonotype was seen a few times. The chain links TRBV12-3 or TRBV12-4 to TRBJ2-5; possible D gene TRBD2, 5 bases. V dropped 3 bases and J dropped 4 bases, with 15 bases sitting between them. The length of the CDR3 is 15 residues. The CDR3 spells CASSFLTGRPETQYF. The CDR3 bases are TGTGCCAGCAGTTTTCTGACGGGAAGGCCAGAGACCCAGTACTTC.

The rearrangement links TRBV27 to TRBJ1-5; D is undetermined. The V and J ends lost 3 bases and 3 bases respectively, with 6 bases between them. This CDR3 comprises 13 residues. Germline V gives CDR1 MNHEY, CDR2 SMNVEV (reference sequence). This CDR3 reads CASSFGYNQPQHF. The CDR3 nucleotides are TGTGCCAGCAGTTTTGGGTACAATCAGCCCCAGCATTTT.

The rearrangement links TRBV10-2 to TRBJ2-1; 12 positions match TRBD2. V shed 6 bases and J 7 bases; nucleotides not matched to a gene: 7. CDR3 length: 15 residues. Germline lookup yields CDR1 WSHSY and CDR2 SAAADI. The CDR3 DNA is TGCGCCAGCAGCGCCGGGACTAGCGGGTTGAATGAGCAGTTCTTC. Its translation is CASSAGTSGLNEQFF.

The CDR3 here is CSARTGLEAFF. The CDR3 coding sequence is TGCAGTGCTAGGACCGGGCTTGAAGCTTTCTTT. The chain links TRBV20-1 to TRBJ1-1; no clear D. CDR1 and CDR2 (germline): DFQATT, SNEGSKA (reference sequence). The CDR3 contains 11 residues. Trimming shortened V by 3 bases and J by 7 bases, and 9 bases separated the two germline ends.

This clonotype was counted between two and nine times. The chain joins TRBV7-9 to TRBJ2-7; 7 positions match TRBD1. Trimming at V came to 11 bases and at J to 5 bases, leaving 6 bases not matched to a gene. The CDR3 has 11 residues. Germline CDR1 reads SEHNR; CDR2 reads FQNEAQ (reference sequence). The CDR3: CASRDSHEQYF. The CDR3 DNA reads as TGTGCCTCTAGGGACAGCCACGAGCAGTACTTC.

This clonotype was seen a few times. V usage is TRBV5-4 and J usage is TRBJ2-1; 10 bases are a match to TRBD2. The CDR3 is made up of 17 amino acids. Germline V gene data show CDR1 as SGHNT and CDR2 as YYREEE (reference sequence). V shed 4 bases, J shed 0 bases, and the junction held 7 bases outside the gene matches. The CDR3 DNA is TGTGCCAGCAGCACTCGGACTAGCGGCTACTCCTACAATGAGCAGTTCTTC. Its protein product is CASSTRTSGYSYNEQFF. The full variable domain, with the rest looked up from reference TRBV5-4 and TRBJ2-1, is ETGVTQSPTHLIKTRGQQVTLRCSSQSGHNTVSWYQQALGQGPQFIFQYYREEENGRGNFPPRFSGLQFPNYSSELNVNALELDDSALYLCASSTRTSGYSYNEQFFGPGTRLTVL.

This clonotype was seen only a few times. This chain joins TRBV20-1 and TRBJ2-4; D possibly matches TRBD1 or TRBD2 (5 bases each). The CDR3 is 13 amino acids. The germline V and J ends were trimmed by 2 bases and 8 bases, with 13 bases remaining between them. Germline assignment: CDR1 DFQATT and CDR2 SNEGSKA (reference sequence). The DNA of the CDR3 is TGCAGTGCTAGACCACGGGACGTGGACATTCAGTACTTC. It encodes CSARPRDVDIQYF.

The chain combines TRBV7-9 with TRBJ2-7; D is possibly TRBD1 (6 bases). Trimming removed 8 bases from V and 6 bases from J, with 8 bases in between. This CDR3 is built from 10 residues. The germline V gene encodes CDR1 SEHNR and CDR2 FQNEAQ (reference sequence). This chain's CDR3 is CASGTTEQYF. The CDR3, as DNA: TGTGCCAGCGGGACAACCGAGCAGTACTTC.

The chain couples TRBV11-1 to TRBJ2-3, with 11 bases lining up with TRBD2. The germline CDR1 and CDR2 sequences are SGHAT and FQDESV (reference sequence). The V segment lost 4 bases and the J segment 4 bases; nucleotides outside the gene matches: 13. This CDR3 has 18 amino acids. The CDR3 DNA sequence: TGTGCCAGCAGCTGGGGAGGTAGCGGGAGGGCCCACCCAGATACGCAGTATTTT. Protein product: CASSWGGSGRAHPDTQYF. The full variable domain, rest sourced from reference TRBV11-1 and TRBJ2-3, is EAEVAQSPRYKITEKSQAVAFWCDPISGHATLYWYRQILGQGPELLVQFQDESVVDDSQLPKDRFSAERLKGVDSTLKIQPAELGDSAMYLCASSWGGSGRAHPDTQYFGPGTRLTVL.

The chain is built from TRBV29-1 and TRBJ2-5, with D possibly matching TRBD1 (5 bases). Trimming took off 6 bases at V and 2 bases at J, with 13 bases between the two ends. Per germline, CDR1 SQVTM and CDR2 ANQGSEA. CDR3 length equals 13 residues. CDR3 region: CSVGPGPQETQYF. The CDR3 DNA sequence: TGCAGCGTGGGGCCGGGCCCTCAAGAGACCCAGTACTTC.

This clonotype came up a few times. The V and J genes are TRBV10-3 and TRBJ1-5; 7 positions agree with TRBD1. The length of the CDR3 is 13 residues. Germline V gene sequence: CDR1 ENHRY, CDR2 SYGVKD. V shed 8 bases and J 3 bases; nucleotides not matched to a gene: 4. CDR3 loop: CAIGQAHNQPQHF. The CDR3 DNA reads TGTGCCATCGGACAGGCGCACAATCAGCCCCAGCATTTT.

The chain employs TRBV5-1 and TRBJ2-7; 16 bases line up with TRBD2. Germline CDR1 and CDR2: SGHRS and YFSETQ. Unmatched junction bases numbered 1, after V lost 0 bases and J lost 1 base. There are 17 residues in the CDR3. The CDR3 DNA reads as TGCGCCAGCAGCTTGGCGGGACTAGCGGGAGGGTCCTACGAGCAGTACTTC. Protein product: CASSLAGLAGGSYEQYF.

V and J are TRBV20-1 and TRBJ1-2; possible D gene TRBD1, 5 bases. Trimming pared 0 bases from V and 4 bases from J, leaving 30 bases between. From germline, CDR1 is DFQATT and CDR2 SNEGSKA (reference sequence). The CDR3 is made up of 20 amino acids. The CDR3 sequence is CSARDPPRSAGFFSGYGYTF. The CDR3 bases are TGCAGTGCTAGAGACCCCCCCAGATCGGCAGGGTTTTTTTCCGGCTATGGCTACACCTTC.

The chain links TRBV18 to TRBJ2-7, with 8 bases matching TRBD1. CDR3 length equals 13 residues. Trimming took 8 bases from V and 5 from J; bases not matched to a gene: 8. Per the germline V gene, CDR1 is KGHSH and CDR2 is LQKENI. In DNA form, the CDR3 reads TGTGCCAGCGCCCAGGGGGCGCTTAACGAGCAGTACTTC. This translates into CASAQGALNEQYF.

The chain has TRBV7-9 and TRBJ2-7; TRBD1 might be the D (5 bases). Germline CDR1 SEHNR, CDR2 FQNEAQ (reference sequence). V was clipped by 4 bases and J by 6 bases, with 19 bases between them. CDR3 length equals 15 residues. In DNA form, the CDR3 reads TGTGCCAGCAGCTCCCGTCAGGGTAGGGCAGGCGAGCAGTACTTC. Its protein product is CASSSRQGRAGEQYF.